A selection of T cell receptor beta chains follows, all from one sample in a study of T cells in Graves' hyperthyroidism and ophthalmopathy. From the multiplex PCR reads, TCRdb called clonotypes with MiXCR, one entry per CDR3 protein. Here the sample spans about 270,000 distinct CDR3 sequences, about 20% being singletons. Material for sequencing was blood. The receptors stem from a man aged 25-45 years with Graves' ophthalmopathy. Both conserved end residues are part of each CDR3. D genes are given only for firm matches. Clone size is not always given. Where it is, it says once, few, many or a class for expanded clones.

d_gene: .
abundance: many
j_gene: TRBJ1-2
v_gene: TRBV28
CDR3aa: CASTRGTSYGYTF
CDR3nt: TGTGCCAGCACCCGAGGGACCTCCTATGGCTACACCTTC

d_gene: .
abundance: .
j_gene: TRBJ1-5
v_gene: TRBV9
CDR3aa: CASSVDPGDNQPQHF
CDR3nt: TGTGCCAGCAGCGTAGACCCAGGCGATAATCAGCCCCAGCATTTT

d_gene: .
abundance: .
j_gene: TRBJ1-4
v_gene: TRBV20-1
CDR3aa: CSALPHGRIQHEKLFF
CDR3nt: TGCAGTGCTCTCCCTCACGGACGGATCCAGCACGAAAAACTGTTTTTT

d_gene: .
abundance: many
j_gene: TRBJ1-1
v_gene: TRBV5-6
CDR3aa: CASRAGMNTEAFF
CDR3nt: TGTGCCAGCAGGGCAGGGATGAACACTGAAGCTTTCTTT

d_gene: TRBD2
abundance: many
j_gene: TRBJ2-3
v_gene: TRBV2
CDR3aa: CARGKTSGAGDTQYF
CDR3nt: TGTGCCAGAGGCAAAACTAGCGGAGCAGGGGATACGCAGTATTTT

d_gene: .
abundance: .
j_gene: TRBJ2-7
v_gene: TRBV2
CDR3aa: CASSEKYEQYF
CDR3nt: TGTGCCAGCAGTGAAAAATACGAGCAGTACTTC

d_gene: TRBD2
abundance: .
j_gene: TRBJ2-2
v_gene: TRBV5-1
CDR3aa: CASSSPGLASTGELFF
CDR3nt: TGCGCCAGCAGCTCACCGGGACTAGCGAGCACCGGGGAGCTGTTTTTT

d_gene: .
abundance: .
j_gene: TRBJ2-7
v_gene: TRBV5-1
CDR3aa: CASTKTSSNRDEQYF
CDR3nt: TGCGCCAGCACCAAAACTAGCTCTAATCGGGACGAGCAGTACTTC

d_gene: .
abundance: .
j_gene: TRBJ1-4
v_gene: TRBV20-1
CDR3aa: CSALQGGDEKLFF
CDR3nt: TGCAGTGCTCTACAGGGCGGGGATGAAAAACTGTTTTTT

d_gene: TRBD2
abundance: few
j_gene: TRBJ2-3
v_gene: TRBV20-1
CDR3aa: CSASSGLAGADTQYF
CDR3nt: TGCAGTGCTTCTTCAGGACTAGCGGGCGCAGATACGCAGTATTTT

d_gene: TRBD1
abundance: many
j_gene: TRBJ2-5
v_gene: TRBV12-3/TRBV12-4
CDR3aa: CASTQAINRGRETQYF
CDR3nt: TGTGCCAGCACCCAAGCCATAAACAGGGGCCGGGAGACCCAGTACTTC

d_gene: .
abundance: .
j_gene: TRBJ2-2
v_gene: TRBV11-1
CDR3aa: CASSLEVVGTGELFF
CDR3nt: TGTGCCAGCAGCTTGGAGGTAGTCGGAACCGGGGAGCTGTTTTTT

d_gene: .
abundance: few
j_gene: TRBJ2-1
v_gene: TRBV28
CDR3aa: CATRTGLRVGSYNEQFF
CDR3nt: TGTGCCACCAGAACGGGTCTCCGAGTTGGCTCCTACAATGAGCAGTTCTTC

d_gene: .
abundance: .
j_gene: TRBJ2-7
v_gene: TRBV4-1
CDR3aa: CASSQAIKGPSGAYEQYF
CDR3nt: TGCGCCAGCAGCCAAGCCATTAAGGGGCCCTCCGGAGCCTACGAGCAGTACTTC

d_gene: .
abundance: few
j_gene: TRBJ2-3
v_gene: TRBV20-1
CDR3aa: CSASIGYSLKETQYF
CDR3nt: TGCAGTGCTAGTATCGGGTACTCCCTAAAGGAGACGCAGTATTTT

d_gene: .
abundance: many
j_gene: TRBJ2-2
v_gene: TRBV6-1
CDR3aa: CASKWTEDTGELFF
CDR3nt: TGTGCCAGCAAGTGGACCGAAGACACCGGGGAGCTGTTTTTT

d_gene: .
abundance: few
j_gene: TRBJ2-5
v_gene: TRBV13
CDR3aa: CASGVRDQETQYF
CDR3nt: TGTGCCAGCGGAGTCAGGGATCAAGAGACCCAGTACTTC

d_gene: .
abundance: few
j_gene: TRBJ2-1
v_gene: TRBV15
CDR3aa: CATSPPRSYNEQFF
CDR3nt: TGTGCCACCAGCCCGCCGCGAAGCTACAATGAGCAGTTCTTC

d_gene: TRBD2
abundance: few
j_gene: TRBJ2-7
v_gene: TRBV27
CDR3aa: CASSGTSGMYEQYF
CDR3nt: TGTGCCAGCAGTGGGACTAGCGGGATGTACGAGCAGTACTTC

d_gene: .
abundance: .
j_gene: TRBJ2-6
v_gene: TRBV19
CDR3aa: CASSSKGPGRSGANVLTF
CDR3nt: TGTGCCAGTAGTTCCAAGGGTCCCGGGCGCTCTGGGGCCAACGTCCTGACTTTC

d_gene: .
abundance: .
j_gene: TRBJ1-4
v_gene: TRBV28
CDR3aa: CASSFSGVNEKLFF
CDR3nt: TGTGCCAGCAGTTTTTCTGGGGTCAATGAAAAACTGTTTTTT

d_gene: .
abundance: .
j_gene: TRBJ1-2
v_gene: TRBV6-1
CDR3aa: CASSPDSTWPYGYTF
CDR3nt: TGTGCCAGCAGCCCTGACAGTACGTGGCCCTATGGCTACACCTTC

d_gene: TRBD2
abundance: .
j_gene: TRBJ2-7
v_gene: TRBV9
CDR3aa: CASSVRREPPYEQYF
CDR3nt: TGTGCCAGCAGCGTAAGGCGGGAGCCTCCCTACGAGCAGTACTTC

d_gene: .
abundance: .
j_gene: TRBJ1-6
v_gene: TRBV30
CDR3aa: CAWSVLLFREREVVSPLHF
CDR3nt: TGTGCCTGGAGTGTACTACTCTTCAGGGAGCGGGAGGTTGTTTCACCCCTCCACTTT

d_gene: .
abundance: many
j_gene: TRBJ1-1
v_gene: TRBV5-1
CDR3aa: CASSRIPGWNTEAFF
CDR3nt: TGCGCCAGCAGCAGAATCCCGGGTTGGAACACTGAAGCTTTCTTT

d_gene: .
abundance: .
j_gene: TRBJ1-6
v_gene: TRBV20-1
CDR3aa: CSAREGGAGNSPLHF
CDR3nt: TGCAGTGCTAGAGAGGGAGGGGCAGGTAATTCACCCCTCCACTTT

d_gene: TRBD2
abundance: many
j_gene: TRBJ2-5
v_gene: TRBV6-5
CDR3aa: CASSYSMIGTAGAYKTQYF
CDR3nt: TGTGCCAGCAGTTACTCGATGATAGGGACGGCGGGAGCCTATAAGACCCAGTACTTC

d_gene: .
abundance: .
j_gene: TRBJ2-7
v_gene: TRBV15
CDR3aa: CATSRDGWGDEQYF
CDR3nt: TGTGCCACCAGCAGAGACGGTTGGGGTGACGAGCAGTACTTC

d_gene: TRBD1
abundance: many
j_gene: TRBJ2-3
v_gene: TRBV28
CDR3aa: CASRSTGDTDTQYF
CDR3nt: TGTGCCAGCAGATCGACAGGGGACACAGATACGCAGTATTTT

d_gene: TRBD1
abundance: few
j_gene: TRBJ1-6
v_gene: TRBV10-3
CDR3aa: CAIRNRGEGSPLHF
CDR3nt: TGTGCCATCAGAAACAGGGGCGAGGGTTCACCCCTCCACTTT

d_gene: TRBD1
abundance: .
j_gene: TRBJ1-5
v_gene: TRBV20-1
CDR3aa: CSASGGQGNQPQHF
CDR3nt: TGCAGTGCTAGCGGAGGACAGGGAAATCAGCCCCAGCATTTT

d_gene: .
abundance: .
j_gene: TRBJ1-2
v_gene: TRBV6-1
CDR3aa: CASTQTAGANYGYTF
CDR3nt: TGTGCCAGCACCCAGACGGCAGGTGCTAACTATGGCTACACCTTC

d_gene: .
abundance: many
j_gene: TRBJ1-1
v_gene: TRBV28
CDR3aa: CASSSSGSQLEAFF
CDR3nt: TGTGCCAGCAGTTCATCCGGGAGTCAACTTGAAGCTTTCTTT

d_gene: .
abundance: many
j_gene: TRBJ2-1
v_gene: TRBV20-1
CDR3aa: CSALTGLFYNEQFF
CDR3nt: TGCAGTGCGTTAACAGGGCTATTCTACAATGAGCAGTTCTTC

d_gene: .
abundance: many
j_gene: TRBJ2-3
v_gene: TRBV30
CDR3aa: CAWSRGQRRRTDTQYF
CDR3nt: TGTGCCTGGAGTCGGGGACAACGACGACGCACAGATACGCAGTATTTT

d_gene: .
abundance: many
j_gene: TRBJ2-3
v_gene: TRBV3-1
CDR3aa: CASSQDYGTQYF
CDR3nt: TGTGCCAGCAGCCAAGATTACGGTACGCAGTATTTT

d_gene: TRBD1
abundance: once
j_gene: TRBJ2-5
v_gene: TRBV2
CDR3aa: CASRSTGGWETQCF
CDR3nt: TGTGCCAGCAGGTCCACAGGGGGGTGGGAGACCCAGTGCTTC

d_gene: .
abundance: many
j_gene: TRBJ2-3
v_gene: TRBV11-3
CDR3aa: CASSSSGDTQYF
CDR3nt: TGTGCCAGCAGCTCGAGCGGTGATACGCAGTATTTT

d_gene: TRBD1
abundance: .
j_gene: TRBJ1-3
v_gene: TRBV18
CDR3aa: CASSPQTGGYSGNTIYF
CDR3nt: TGTGCCAGCTCACCCCAGACAGGGGGCTACTCTGGAAACACCATATATTTT

d_gene: .
abundance: few
j_gene: TRBJ2-3
v_gene: TRBV20-1
CDR3aa: CSARDLSRSTDTQYF
CDR3nt: TGCAGTGCTAGAGATCTATCCAGAAGCACAGATACGCAGTATTTT

d_gene: TRBD1
abundance: few
j_gene: TRBJ1-5
v_gene: TRBV18
CDR3aa: CASSSQGAIEEQPQHF
CDR3nt: TGTGCCAGCTCGTCACAGGGGGCCATAGAGGAGCAGCCCCAGCATTTT

d_gene: .
abundance: .
j_gene: TRBJ2-5
v_gene: TRBV13
CDR3aa: CASSHSLGEETQYF
CDR3nt: TGTGCCAGCAGCCATAGCCTAGGGGAAGAGACCCAGTACTTC

d_gene: TRBD1
abundance: few
j_gene: TRBJ1-6
v_gene: TRBV5-1
CDR3aa: CASSLGGGQFPLHF
CDR3nt: TGCGCCAGCAGCTTGGGGGGGGGACAGTTCCCCCTCCACTTT

d_gene: .
abundance: few
j_gene: TRBJ1-4
v_gene: TRBV28
CDR3aa: CASSHSLATNEKLFF
CDR3nt: TGTGCCAGCAGTCATTCACTTGCAACTAATGAAAAACTGTTTTTT

d_gene: TRBD1
abundance: few
j_gene: TRBJ2-7
v_gene: TRBV12-5
CDR3aa: CASGLDRVNFHEQYF
CDR3nt: TGTGCTAGTGGTCTTGACAGGGTCAATTTCCACGAGCAGTACTTC

d_gene: TRBD1
abundance: many
j_gene: TRBJ1-4
v_gene: TRBV5-1
CDR3aa: CASSPRYRGTTNEKLFF
CDR3nt: TGCGCCAGCAGCCCGAGATACAGGGGCACAACTAATGAAAAACTGTTTTTT

d_gene: TRBD2
abundance: many
j_gene: TRBJ2-1
v_gene: TRBV11-2
CDR3aa: CASSPRTSGSYNEQFF
CDR3nt: TGTGCCAGCAGTCCAAGGACTAGCGGCTCCTACAATGAGCAGTTCTTC

d_gene: .
abundance: many
j_gene: TRBJ1-2
v_gene: TRBV30
CDR3aa: CAWSVANYGYTF
CDR3nt: TGTGCCTGGAGTGTTGCTAACTATGGCTACACCTTC

d_gene: TRBD1
abundance: .
j_gene: TRBJ1-5
v_gene: TRBV30
CDR3aa: CAWSNGQGRTGNQPQHF
CDR3nt: TGTGCCTGGAGTAATGGACAGGGAAGGACGGGCAATCAGCCCCAGCATTTT

d_gene: TRBD2
abundance: once
j_gene: TRBJ2-1
v_gene: TRBV4-2
CDR3aa: CASSPLTGREDNEQFF
CDR3nt: TGTGCCAGCAGCCCACTCACTGGGCGGGAGGACAATGAGCAGTTCTTC

d_gene: .
abundance: few
j_gene: TRBJ1-2
v_gene: TRBV7-2
CDR3aa: CASSLYPGGSGYTF
CDR3nt: TGTGCCAGCAGCTTATATCCCGGAGGCAGTGGCTACACCTTC

d_gene: .
abundance: few
j_gene: TRBJ2-1
v_gene: TRBV18
CDR3aa: CASSPGGVRANEQFF
CDR3nt: TGTGCCAGCTCACCCGGGGGTGTTAGGGCTAATGAGCAGTTCTTC

d_gene: TRBD2
abundance: .
j_gene: TRBJ2-5
v_gene: TRBV5-6
CDR3aa: CASSLLSSGRQTQYF
CDR3nt: TGTGCCAGCAGCTTGTTGAGTAGCGGGAGACAGACCCAGTACTTC